These T cell receptor beta chains were read from a single sample in a study of human T cells and chemical hapten exposure. A single record per CDR3 protein comes from TCRdb applying MiXCR to the RACE reads. Of over 85,000 distinct CDR3 sequences listed, 8.5% to 9% are singletons. Sequencing was done on a sample of whole blood. These receptors all come from a female donor in good health. Some clones in this sample may be carry-over from other donors' samples. The CDR3 runs from the conserved cysteine through the conserved F or W. The D gene is left open where the match is weak. Expanded clones get a size class; other rows say once, few or many, or leave the size out.

TRBV12-3/TRBV12-4,TRBJ2-7,NA,NA,13,TGTGCCAGCAGGTCTCGGGGGTCATACGAGCAGTACTTC,CASRSRGSYEQYF
TRBV28,TRBJ1-5,NA,TRBD1,13,TGTGCCAGCATACAACAGGGGGCTCAGCCCCAGCATTTT,CASIQQGAQPQHF
TRBV5-1,TRBJ2-7,once,NA,16,TGCGCCAGCAGCTTGGTCCAGTCGAGAAACTCCTACGAGCAGTACTTC,CASSLVQSRNSYEQYF
TRBV11-2,TRBJ2-5,many,TRBD2,15,TGTGCCAGCAGCCACGGACTAGCCTACCAAGAGACCCAGTACTTC,CASSHGLAYQETQYF
TRBV6-2/TRBV6-3,TRBJ1-2,NA,TRBD1,14,TGTGCCAGCAGCTGGGACAGGGGTAGCTATGGCTACACCTTC,CASSWDRGSYGYTF
TRBV2,TRBJ2-3,few,NA,12,TGTGCCAGCTGGGGGGGGCCAGATACGCAGTATTTT,CASWGGPDTQYF
TRBV6-1,TRBJ2-7,few,TRBD1,13,TGTGCCAGCAGTAGGGACAGGGTGAACGAGCAGTACTTC,CASSRDRVNEQYF
TRBV27,TRBJ2-7,few,NA,14,TGTGCCAGCTCACGGTTACACCCCTTGGGCGAGCAGTACTTC,CASSRLHPLGEQYF
TRBV4-1,TRBJ1-4,NA,TRBD1,15,TGCGCCAGCAGCCACCCGGGACAGAGTAATGAAAAACTGTTTTTT,CASSHPGQSNEKLFF
TRBV7-9,TRBJ2-5,few,TRBD1,14,TGTGCCAGCAGCTTTTCAGGGGGCGCAGAGACCCAGTACTTC,CASSFSGGAETQYF
TRBV12-3/TRBV12-4,TRBJ2-5,many,NA,13,TGTGCCAGCAGCCTACAGGCCGGGGAGACCCAGTACTTC,CASSLQAGETQYF
TRBV28,TRBJ2-4,few,NA,13,TGTGCCAGCAGACAGGGTCCCAAAAACATTCAGTACTTC,CASRQGPKNIQYF
TRBV5-1,TRBJ2-3,many,TRBD2,15,TGCGCCAGCAGCGGGGGACTACTCCTCACAGATACGCAGTATTTT,CASSGGLLLTDTQYF
TRBV15,TRBJ2-4,NA,NA,14,TGTGCCACCAGCAGAGACAGGGGAGACTACATTCAGTACTTC,CATSRDRGDYIQYF
TRBV5-4,TRBJ2-3,NA,NA,14,TGTGCCAGCAGCCCGAGGGACGGCACAGATACGCAGTATTTT,CASSPRDGTDTQYF